Listed below are T cell receptor beta chains from one sample, sequenced in a study of shared clonotypes between healthy human individuals. The protocol was immunoSEQ multiplex PCR, while the TCRdb copy is restricted to in-frame clones and leaves out a portion. Seen here are over 1.5 million clones, 95% to 99% observed once, and the top ten hold roughly 0.45%. Sequencing input: naive CD4+ T cells sorted from blood. The receptors derive from a man aged 25-40 years in good health. Each CDR3 is given without its conserved first and last residue. D genes are given only for firm matches. For some rows the clone size is stated as once, few or many, or as a class when expanded; others skip it.

size: .
V: TRBV4-1
D: .
CDR3: ASSQDGGTAYEQY

size: .
V: TRBV28
D: .
CDR3: ASRAGGANQPQH

size: .
V: TRBV2
D: .
CDR3: ASSEGWETQY

size: .
V: TRBV2
D: .
CDR3: ASSSDGKLGAF

size: .
V: TRBV10-2
D: TRBD2
CDR3: ASHSGGRDIQGNEQF

size: .
V: TRBV5-1
D: .
CDR3: ASSPSSGSGNTIY

size: once
V: TRBV21-1
D: .
CDR3: ASSKRALANSYNEQF

size: .
V: TRBV6-5
D: TRBD1
CDR3: ASGTGVPDTQY

size: .
V: TRBV19
D: TRBD2
CDR3: ATSGTSGIYEQY

size: .
V: TRBV9
D: TRBD2
CDR3: ASSVGGGDSYEQY

size: .
V: TRBV25-1
D: TRBD2
CDR3: ASSELLAGVVVDEQF

size: .
V: TRBV27
D: TRBD1
CDR3: ASSLSMARGSQPQH

size: .
V: TRBV18
D: .
CDR3: ASSPPRHPGELF

size: .
V: TRBV7-6
D: .
CDR3: ASSYGSAAEQF

size: .
V: TRBV18
D: .
CDR3: ASSPGGGYEQY

size: .
V: TRBV5-4
D: .
CDR3: ASSLELQGTDTQY

size: .
V: TRBV9
D: TRBD1
CDR3: ASSVRDRNTGELF

size: .
V: TRBV6-9
D: TRBD1
CDR3: AGEREEGGAGEKLF

size: .
V: TRBV7-6
D: .
CDR3: ASSLWRGETQY

size: .
V: TRBV18
D: .
CDR3: ASSPSTSAGWYEQY

size: .
V: TRBV6-1
D: TRBD1
CDR3: AIFGRGRGSGYT

size: .
V: TRBV9
D: TRBD2
CDR3: ASSVLSGSTGELF

size: .
V: TRBV7-2
D: .
CDR3: ASSLVGAENQPQH

size: once
V: TRBV10-2
D: .
CDR3: ASSESISNQPQH